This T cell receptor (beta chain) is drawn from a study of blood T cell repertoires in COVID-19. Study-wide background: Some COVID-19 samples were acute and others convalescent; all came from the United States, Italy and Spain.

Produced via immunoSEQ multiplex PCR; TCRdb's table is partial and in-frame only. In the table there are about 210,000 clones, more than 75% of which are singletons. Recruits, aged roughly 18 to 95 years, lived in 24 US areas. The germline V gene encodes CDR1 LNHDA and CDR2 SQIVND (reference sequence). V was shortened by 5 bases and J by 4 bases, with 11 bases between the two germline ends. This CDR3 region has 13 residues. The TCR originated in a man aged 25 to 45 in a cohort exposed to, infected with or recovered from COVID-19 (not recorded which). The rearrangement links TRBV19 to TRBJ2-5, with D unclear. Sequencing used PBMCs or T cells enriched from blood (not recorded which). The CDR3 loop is CASSQKTRETQYF. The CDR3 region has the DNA TGTGCCAGTAGTCAGAAGACACGAGAGACCCAGTACTTC.